This TCR beta chain appears in the sequencing data of a study of T cells after yellow fever vaccination. About the study: SMART-Seq v4 Ultra Low Input handled preparation of low-cell-number fractions.

This clonotype came up a few times. Its specificity is unknown. Study results and caveats: Once the booster was given, most primary-vaccination clones reappeared, at about 95% for CD4 and approximately 88% for CD8. Repertoires sorted by FACS could include abundant clonotypes that are contaminants from the bulk population.

TCRdb re-analysed the 5' RACE reads in MiXCR, keeping a single row per CDR3 protein. The sample records around 310,000 distinct CDR3 sequences, roughly 4.3% being singletons. The germline V gene encodes CDR1 SGHRS and CDR2 YFSETQ. Trimming removed 7 bases from V and 6 bases from J; junction bases left unmatched: 9. This CDR3 region has 13 residues. The sample consisted of PBMCs, taken 5 days after the yellow fever booster vaccination. The rearrangement uses TRBV5-1 and TRBJ1-2; TRBD1 matches 7 bases. The clonotype originates from a man in his late teens or twenties who received the YFV17D yellow fever vaccine. CDR3 amino acids: CASATDRLNGYTF. As DNA, the CDR3 is TGCGCCAGCGCCACGGACAGGTTGAATGGCTACACCTTC.